The present T cell receptor beta chain was sequenced within a study of T cell repertoires in cytomegalovirus infection. Study information: CMV epitopes in the study were HLA-C-restricted (recently identified) and HLA-B-restricted (well studied). Study-level points and caveats: The study found HLA-C-restricted CMV-specific TCR beta clonotypes dominating the ex vivo response. The cumulative frequency of public TCR beta families distinguished individuals who carried CMV together with the relevant HLA.

V shed 4 bases and J shed 12 bases, with 9 bases lying between them. Germline loops: CDR1 MNHEY, CDR2 SMNVEV (reference sequence). This CDR3 region has 11 residues. Regarding this clonotype: Its target is not known.

TCRdb called the reads again in MiXCR, with one record for every CDR3 protein. The profile covers around 570,000 distinct CDR3 sequences, with almost 40% appearing a single time and around 50% taken by the ten largest. This rearrangement joins TRBV27 to TRBJ1-4; possibly TRBD1 for D (6 bases). Source: cultured PBMCs, taken from culture after CMV antigen stimulation. This clonotype originated in a human donor in good health (CMV status not recorded). Some clones in this sample may be carry-over from other donors' samples. The CDR3 bases are TGTGCCAGCAGTTCCTCAGGGGAACTGTTTTTT. Translating it yields CASSSSGELFF.